Many counts were recorded for the clone carrying this T cell receptor (beta chain). As yet, its antigen is unknown. Germline V gene data show CDR1 as LGHDT and CDR2 as YNNKEL (reference sequence). This CDR3 has 17 residues. V shed 5 bases, J shed 2 bases, and the junction held 7 bases outside the gene matches. In TCRdb, the multiplex PCR reads were re-called with MiXCR into one record per CDR3 protein. This table has approximately 130,000 distinct CDR3 sequences, less than 25% appearing once. This entry is derived from a study of breast tumors, draining lymph nodes, adjacent tissues. Regarding the study as a whole: Tumor T cell lymph node origin was a supported hypothesis, not proven.

Breast cancer patients provided tissue from their axillary draining lymph nodes. This clonotype was sampled from a female donor with breast cancer. Some clones in this sample may be carry-over from other donors' samples. V and J are TRBV3-1 and TRBJ2-6; TRBD1 matches at 9 bases. The sample taken for sequencing was axillary lymph node tissue. CDR3 sequence (DNA): TGTGCCAGCAGCAAGGGGACAGGGCGGACTGGGGCCAACGTCCTGACTTTC. Its translation: CASSKGTGRTGANVLTF.